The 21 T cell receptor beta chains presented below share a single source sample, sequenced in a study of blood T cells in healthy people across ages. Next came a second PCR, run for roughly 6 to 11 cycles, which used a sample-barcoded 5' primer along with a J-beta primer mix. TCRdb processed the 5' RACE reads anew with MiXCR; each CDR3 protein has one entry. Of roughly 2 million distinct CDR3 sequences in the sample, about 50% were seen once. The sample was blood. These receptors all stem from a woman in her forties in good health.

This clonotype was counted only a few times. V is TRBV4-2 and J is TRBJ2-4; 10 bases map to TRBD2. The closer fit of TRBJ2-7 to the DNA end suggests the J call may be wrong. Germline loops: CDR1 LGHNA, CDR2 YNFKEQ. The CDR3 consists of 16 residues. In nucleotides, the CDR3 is TGTGCCAGCAGCCAAGAAGCGGGGGGGAAGCTCTACGAGCAGTACTTC. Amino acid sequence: CASSQEAGGKLYEQYF.

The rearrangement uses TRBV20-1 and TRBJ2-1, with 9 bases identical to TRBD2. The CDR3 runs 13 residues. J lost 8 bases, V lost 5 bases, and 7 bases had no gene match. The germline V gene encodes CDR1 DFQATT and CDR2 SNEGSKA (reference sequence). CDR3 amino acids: CSAGPAGGYEQFF. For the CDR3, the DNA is TGCAGTGCTGGGCCAGCGGGGGGCTATGAGCAGTTCTTC.

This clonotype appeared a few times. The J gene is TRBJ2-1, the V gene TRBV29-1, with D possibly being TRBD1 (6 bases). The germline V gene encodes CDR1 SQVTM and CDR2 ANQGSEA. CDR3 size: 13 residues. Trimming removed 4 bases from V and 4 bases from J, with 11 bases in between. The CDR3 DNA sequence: TGCAGCGTTGCTGCCAGGGGTTACAATGAGCAGTTCTTC. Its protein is CSVAARGYNEQFF.

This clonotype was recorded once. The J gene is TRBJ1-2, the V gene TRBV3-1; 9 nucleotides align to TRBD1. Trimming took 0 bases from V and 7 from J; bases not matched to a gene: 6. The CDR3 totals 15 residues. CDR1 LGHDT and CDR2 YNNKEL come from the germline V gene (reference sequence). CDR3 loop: CASSQDWDRVRGYTF. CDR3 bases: TGTGCCAGCAGCCAAGATTGGGACAGGGTTCGTGGCTACACCTTC.

For the CDR3, the DNA is TGTGCCATCAGTCCCGACAGGACCAACACTGAAGCTTTCTTT. Its translation is CAISPDRTNTEAFF. The chain carries TRBV10-3 and TRBJ1-1; a possible D gene is TRBD1 (6 bases). Germline CDR1 and CDR2: ENHRY and SYGVKD. The CDR3 covers 14 residues. V lost 5 bases to trimming and J lost 2 bases, with 12 bases between them.

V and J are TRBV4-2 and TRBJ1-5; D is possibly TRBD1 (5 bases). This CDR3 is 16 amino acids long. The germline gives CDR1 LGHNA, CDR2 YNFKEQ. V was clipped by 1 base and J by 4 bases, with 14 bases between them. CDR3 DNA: TGTGCCAGCAGCCAAGGTGGATTGGAGGGGAATCAGCCCCAGCATTTT. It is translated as CASSQGGLEGNQPQHF.

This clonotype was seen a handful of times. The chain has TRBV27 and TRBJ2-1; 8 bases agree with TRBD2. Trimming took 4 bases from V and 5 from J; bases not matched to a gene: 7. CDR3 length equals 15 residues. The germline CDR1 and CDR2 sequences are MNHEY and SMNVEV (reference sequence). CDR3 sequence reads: CASSSQRGLNNEQFF. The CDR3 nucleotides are TGTGCCAGCAGTTCCCAGCGGGGGCTCAACAATGAGCAGTTCTTC.

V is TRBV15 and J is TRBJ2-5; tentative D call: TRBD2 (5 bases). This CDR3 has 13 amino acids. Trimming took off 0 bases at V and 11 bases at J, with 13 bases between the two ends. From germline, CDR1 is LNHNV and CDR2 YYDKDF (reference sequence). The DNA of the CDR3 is TGTGCCACCAGCAGAGATAATTTGAGGGAGCAGTACTTC. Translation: CATSRDNLREQYF.

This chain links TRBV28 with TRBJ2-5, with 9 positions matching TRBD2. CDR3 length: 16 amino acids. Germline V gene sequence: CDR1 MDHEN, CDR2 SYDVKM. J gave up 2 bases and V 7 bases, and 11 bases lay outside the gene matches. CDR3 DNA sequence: TGTGCCAGCACCCCGTTCGCTAGCGGGGTTCAAGAGACCCAGTACTTC. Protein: CASTPFASGVQETQYF.

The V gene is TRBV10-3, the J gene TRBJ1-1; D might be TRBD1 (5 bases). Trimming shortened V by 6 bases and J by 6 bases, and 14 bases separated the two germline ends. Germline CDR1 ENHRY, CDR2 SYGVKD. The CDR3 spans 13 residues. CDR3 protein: CAIRPGPHAEAFF. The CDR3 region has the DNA TGTGCCATCAGGCCGGGGCCCCACGCTGAAGCTTTCTTT.

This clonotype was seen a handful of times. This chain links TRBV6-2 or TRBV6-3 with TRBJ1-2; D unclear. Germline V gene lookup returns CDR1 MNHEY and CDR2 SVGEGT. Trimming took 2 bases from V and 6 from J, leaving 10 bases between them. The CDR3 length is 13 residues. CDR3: CASSYTPGHGYTF. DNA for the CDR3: TGTGCCAGCAGTTACACACCCGGGCATGGCTACACCTTC.

CDR3 nucleotide sequence: TGTGCCACCACTCGCGCAGGCTATAGGACCCAGTACTTC. It is translated as CATTRAGYRTQYF. This sequence joins TRBV6-2 or TRBV6-3 and TRBJ2-4; D gene ambiguous. The DNA end is a closer match to TRBJ2-5, so the J assignment may be wrong. CDR1 MNHEY and CDR2 SVGEGT come from the germline V gene. This CDR3 spans 13 amino acids.

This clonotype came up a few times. The CDR3 is CASSQPELVSTQYF. Here the CDR3 DNA reads TGTGCCAGCAGCCAACCAGAACTAGTCAGTACGCAGTATTTT. This chain joins TRBV3-1 and TRBJ2-3; possible D gene TRBD2, 5 bases. Trimming shortened V by 2 bases and J by 8 bases, and 14 bases separated the two germline ends. The germline V gene has CDR1 LGHDT and CDR2 YNNKEL (reference sequence). CDR3 length: 14 amino acids.

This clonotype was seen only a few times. The CDR3 region is CASSSDLLRGDYNEQFF. DNA of the CDR3: TGTGCCAGCAGCTCCGACCTCCTCCGGGGGGATTACAATGAGCAGTTCTTC. The V call is TRBV13, the J call TRBJ2-1; 7 nucleotides align to TRBD2. CDR1 and CDR2 (germline): PRHDT, FYEKMQ (reference sequence). The CDR3 contains 17 residues. V dropped 4 bases and J dropped 4; count of bases not matched to a gene: 13.

The CDR3 sequence: CASSRGGQAGYNEQFF. The CDR3 region has the DNA TGTGCCAGCAGCAGAGGGGGCCAAGCGGGGTACAATGAGCAGTTCTTC. The V call is TRBV4-2, the J call TRBJ2-1; either TRBD1 or TRBD2 may fit D (7 bases each). V was pared by 5 bases and J by 4 bases, with 18 bases between. CDR3 length: 16 amino acids. The V gene's germline CDR1 is LGHNA and CDR2 YNFKEQ.

CDR3 region: CASMGGAGANVLTF. DNA for the CDR3: TGTGCCAGCATGGGGGGCGCTGGGGCCAACGTCCTGACTTTC. The chain is built from TRBV6-1 and TRBJ2-6; D possibly uses TRBD1 or TRBD2 (6 bases each). CDR3 length equals 14 residues. Germline CDR1 is MNHNS and CDR2 is SASEGT. The ends were cut back, 7 bases at V and 2 bases at J, with 9 bases in the middle.

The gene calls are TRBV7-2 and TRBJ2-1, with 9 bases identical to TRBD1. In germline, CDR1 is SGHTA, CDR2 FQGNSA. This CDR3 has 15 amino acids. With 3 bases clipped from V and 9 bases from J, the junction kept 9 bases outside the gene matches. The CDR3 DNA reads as TGTGCCAGCAGCTTTCCCGGGACAGGGAGGACTGAGCAGTTCTTC. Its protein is CASSFPGTGRTEQFF.

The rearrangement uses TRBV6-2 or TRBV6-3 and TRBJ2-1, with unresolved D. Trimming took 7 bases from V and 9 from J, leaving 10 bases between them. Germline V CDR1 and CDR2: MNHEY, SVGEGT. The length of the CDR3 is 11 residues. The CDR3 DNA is TGTGCCAGCAAAAAGGGTCGTGAGCAGTTCTTC. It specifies CASKKGREQFF.

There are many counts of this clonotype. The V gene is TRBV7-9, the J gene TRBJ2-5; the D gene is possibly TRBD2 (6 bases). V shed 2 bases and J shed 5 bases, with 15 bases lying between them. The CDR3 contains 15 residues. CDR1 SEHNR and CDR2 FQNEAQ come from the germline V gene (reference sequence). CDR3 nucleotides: TGTGCCAGCAGCTTATTACTTCGAGGGAGGGAGACCCAGTACTTC. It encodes CASSLLLRGRETQYF.

For the CDR3, the DNA is TGTGCCAGCAGTTTGAGACAGGGGAGGGACAATGAGCAGTTCTTC. It is translated as CASSLRQGRDNEQFF. The gene calls are TRBV12-3 or TRBV12-4 and TRBJ2-1, with D possibly matching TRBD1 (8 bases). The CDR3 is 15 residues long. V dropped 3 bases and J dropped 5 bases, with 14 bases sitting between them.

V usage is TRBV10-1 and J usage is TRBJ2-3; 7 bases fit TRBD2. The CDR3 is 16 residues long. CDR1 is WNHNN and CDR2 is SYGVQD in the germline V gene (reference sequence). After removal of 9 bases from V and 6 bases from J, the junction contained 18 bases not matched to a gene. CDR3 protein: CASAVTPSGASDTQYF. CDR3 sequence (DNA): TGCGCCAGTGCAGTGACTCCGAGCGGGGCGAGCGATACGCAGTATTTT.